The TCR beta chain under discussion was sequenced for a study of long-term antiretroviral therapy in people with HIV (dated by TCRdb to 2021 to 2024). About the investigation overall: The earliest samples were collected about a decade before the 2015 WHO recommendation for immediate ART, when ART was typically delayed until CD4 counts fell. Of the 25 to 30 participants with HIV, approximately twelve were female. No cross-contamination during QIAcube processing was seen in test extractions of a monoclonal T-cell line run alongside 33 polyclonal samples. A total of over 150 cryopreserved PBMC samples came from 30 or so adults with confirmed HIV infection and were collected serially over a mean of roughly 6 years (range 1-12). Whether ART initiation and durable HIV suppression were associated with changes in peripheral blood TRB repertoire composition and diversity was tested in a retrospective serial study.

Sequencing of the TRB variable region was done with the immunoSEQ hsTCRB v3.0 assay at survey level resolution. A depth of about 40,000-55,000 T-cell genomes per sample was targeted for TRB sequencing. An Illumina MiSeq with a v3 150-cycle kit was used to sequence the pooled TRB libraries. On the study's bioinformatics: Repertoire analysis ran in R within a reproducible Nextflow workflow covering QC, data transformation and analysis. Custom analyses were implemented in LymphoSeq2, an R package for AIRR-Seq data exploration. A handful of samples that produced fewer than 5000 total TRB sequences were removed, so under 200 HIV repertoires were analyzed. Among the 190 or so HIV repertoires that were kept, some 61 were collected before ART initiation and over 120 were collected after ART initiation. Each repertoire was downsampled to 5000 TRB nucleotide sequences, and summary statistics were averaged across 100 downsampling iterations. The analysis kept only TRB sequences whose CDR3 regions were at least seven amino acids long. Two measures captured diversity: a Shannon entropy-derived clonality score and the Gini coefficient. Repertoire networks linked the top 5000 CDR3 amino acid sequences whenever two sequences differed by an edit distance of one. Antigen specificity groups and MHC restriction were predicted for TRB CDR3 amino acid sequences with GLIPH2. To flag known CMV, EBV, HIV or tissue antigen associations, CDR3 amino acid sequences were matched against VDJdb and McPAS-TCR. Pre-ART, post-ART and control groups were compared with Wilcoxon signed-rank tests and Holm-Bonferroni correction. The table was pulled from immuneACCESS by TCRdb, which kept in-frame rearrangements only. Such tables lose some clones; where checked, under half of the loss comes from unresolved V genes, and the rest has no known cause. V and J calls and clone size are copied from that table; D and trimming were computed from the DNA. In all, the sample holds over 40,000 clones, and about 94% of those were seen once. The ten largest clonotypes hold roughly 2.3% of the sample.

Study-wide findings and limitations: Owing to limited PBMC availability, only the TCR beta chain was sequenced, without alpha chain pairing. Expanded TRB clones identified before ART initiation dominated the repertoire across all time points, though the dominance fluctuated and decreased in many PLHIV after ART. ART initiation was associated with a significant increase in TRB diversity, but diversity stayed significantly below transplant donor controls even after long-term ART. Inferences about post-ART repertoire changes were limited because no data were available on ART adherence, viral resistance or therapy changes. Unsorted PBMC were profiled instead of sorted CD4+ and CD8+ T cells because pre-ART samples had limited cell numbers. CDR3 length ranges in HIV repertoires were narrower than in controls, and network structure suggested an antigen-experienced repertoire with only a slight naive shift after ART. Samples dated from about 2003 to 2018, and the ART regimens used may be less effective than current ones.

In the case of this clone: What this receptor recognizes is not known. No quality values exist for individual bases; no much larger clone is one base distant.

The CDR3 covers 14 residues, taking in both the cysteine and the phenylalanine. The CDR3 DNA has 42 bases and is translated from base 1. The CDR1 and CDR2 encoded by the germline V gene (reference sequence) are LNHDA and SQIVND. The junction carries 14 bases between V and J, which are trimmed by 6 bases and 2 bases respectively. Participants were included only if at least one PBMC sample before ART initiation and at least two post-ART samples were available. Every participant with HIV received treatment in the United States of America. Before DNA extraction, cryopreserved samples of about 0.95-11 million PBMC were thawed and then washed. At the time of the earliest PBMC sample, participants with HIV were aged between roughly 23 and 60 years. Each participant contributed PBMC samples from 1-4 timepoints before ART initiation and 2-8 timepoints after ART initiation, with a median of 7 samples. Serial HIV viral load, CD4+ T-cell count, ART history and demographic data were obtained for every participant. Genomic DNA was extracted from unsorted PBMC with a Qiagen kit on a QIAcube, processed in batches of 12 samples.

The sequence was obtained from a man younger than 45 with HIV. The V and J genes are TRBV19 and TRBJ2-7, with the D call perhaps TRBD1 or TRBD2, each one matching 5 bases. The material was unsorted PBMCs, obtained 9.2 years after starting antiretroviral therapy. The sequenced DNA: TGTGCCAGTAGCCCCGGGACGGAACCCTACGAGCAGTACTTC. It specifies CASSPGTEPYEQYF.